This T cell receptor beta chain was profiled in a study of T cells after yellow fever vaccination. V lost 11 bases to trimming and J lost 1 base, with 18 bases between them. CDR3 size: 15 residues. Germline V gene sequence: CDR1 ENHRY, CDR2 SYGVKD. TCRdb recomputed calls from the 5' RACE reads with MiXCR, one row per CDR3 protein. The sample yields some 350,000 distinct CDR3 sequences, 6.2% seen once. This chain connects TRBV10-3 to TRBJ2-4; D remains ambiguous. The TCR was taken from a man aged 25 to 40 who received the YFV17D yellow fever vaccine. Sequences were derived from PBMCs, sampled 5 days after the yellow fever booster vaccination. CDR3 protein: CAPKGRTVAKNIQYF. For the CDR3, the DNA is TGTGCCCCAAAAGGGCGGACGGTGGCCAAAAACATTCAGTACTTC.